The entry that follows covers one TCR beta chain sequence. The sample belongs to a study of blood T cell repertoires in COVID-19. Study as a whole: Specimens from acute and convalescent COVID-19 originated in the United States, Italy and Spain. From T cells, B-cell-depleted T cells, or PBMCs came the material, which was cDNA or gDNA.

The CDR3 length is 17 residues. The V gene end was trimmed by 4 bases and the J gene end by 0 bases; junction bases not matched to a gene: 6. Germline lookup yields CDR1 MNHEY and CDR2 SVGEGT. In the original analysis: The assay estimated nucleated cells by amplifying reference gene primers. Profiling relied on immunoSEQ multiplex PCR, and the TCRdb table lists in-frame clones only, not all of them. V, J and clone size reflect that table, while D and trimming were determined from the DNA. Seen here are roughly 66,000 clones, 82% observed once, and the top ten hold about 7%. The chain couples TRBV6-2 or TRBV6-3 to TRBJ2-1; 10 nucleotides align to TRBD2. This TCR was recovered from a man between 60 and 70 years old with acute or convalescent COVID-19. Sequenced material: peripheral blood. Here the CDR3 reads CASSFERGGLSYNEQFF. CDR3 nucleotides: TGTGCCAGCAGTTTTGAGCGGGGGGGCCTCTCCTACAATGAGCAGTTCTTC.